The 9 T cell receptor beta chains in this list originate from one sample, sequenced in a study of read filtering for tumor transcriptome and immune sequencing (dated by TCRdb to 2018 to 2021). The instrument was an Illumina HiSeq 4000. Starting from about 400 ng RNA, TCR libraries were constructed with the Immunoverse kit using molecular barcoded adaptors that cover the alpha/delta and beta/gamma chains. TCRdb itself trimmed the public reads at Q25 with fastp, ran MiXCR and retained productive beta chains. Merged by CDR3 protein, the rows form single entries marked with the most common genes and DNA. This sample lists over 35,000 distinct CDR3 sequences; about 10% were detected once. The ten largest make up approximately 37% of the sample. The material sequenced was a population of CD138-negative cells sorted from bone marrow. The sample's cell subset or site label is to be understood as: bone marrow mononuclear cells depleted of CD138+ plasma/myeloma cells by negative magnetic selection. These receptors originate from a donor at least 40 years old with multiple myeloma.

For this clonotype: A read error is possible here, since a much larger clone lies one base away. The chain uses TRBV12-3 or TRBV12-4 and TRBJ2-3; possible D gene TRBD2, 6 bases. This CDR3 region has 14 residues. The CDR3 region is CASSLGAGGDTQCF. CDR3 DNA sequence: TGTGCCAGCAGTTTAGGGGCAGGCGGGGATACGCAGTGTTTT.

This clonotype was recorded many times. The chain uses TRBV3-1 and TRBJ2-1; 8 nucleotides agree with TRBD2. Germline CDR1 is LGHDT and CDR2 is YNNKEL (reference sequence). The CDR3 is 13 residues long. The V and J ends lost 2 bases and 9 bases, in that order; junction bases with no gene match: 3. The CDR3 spells CASSQRGGGEQFF. The CDR3 DNA sequence: TGTGCCAGCAGCCAACGGGGGGGCGGTGAGCAGTTCTTC.

This clonotype came up a few times. V and J are TRBV6-1 and TRBJ2-7; weak D call: TRBD1 (6 bases). In germline, CDR1 is MNHNS, CDR2 SASEGT. Trimming removed 3 bases from V and 6 bases from J, with 15 bases in between. The CDR3 has 14 amino acids. As DNA, the CDR3 is TGTGCCAGCAGTGACCCGGGACAAAAACCCGAGCAGTACTTC. Translating it yields CASSDPGQKPEQYF.

With respect to this clonotype: This may stem from a read error, because a much larger clone lies one nucleotide away. The rearrangement links TRBV2 to TRBJ2-5; D possibly corresponds to TRBD2 (6 bases). This CDR3 comprises 15 residues. Trimming stripped 4 bases from V and 2 bases from J, with 14 bases between. Looked up from germline, CDR1 is SNHLY and CDR2 is FYNNEI. The CDR3 DNA reads as TGTGCCAGCAGTGGAAGGAACGGGGGACAAGAGACCCAGTACTTC. Translated: CASSGRNGGQETQYF. The full variable domain, in which reference TRBV2 and TRBJ2-5 provide the parts outside the CDR3, is EPEVTQTPSHQVTQMGQEVILRCVPISNHLYFYWYRQILGQKVEFLVSFYNNEISEKSEIFDDQFSVERPDGSNFTLKIRSTKLEDSAMYFCASSGRNGGQETQYFGPGTRLLVL.

This clonotype was counted only a few times. With a much larger clone just one base away, this may be a read error. V is TRBV25-1 and J is TRBJ2-3; 7 bases line up with TRBD2. CDR1 MGHDK and CDR2 SYGVNS come from the germline V gene. The CDR3 has 16 residues. Written as DNA, the CDR3 is TGTGCCAGCAGTGAATCGAATGGCGGGAGCACAGATACGCGGTATTTT. Its translation: CASSESNGGSTDTRYF.

V gene TRBV23-1 combines with J gene TRBJ1-3; D might be TRBD1 (6 bases). TRBV23-1 is given ORF status, its function remaining uncertain. The CDR3 contains 15 residues. Trimming stripped 6 bases from V and 8 bases from J, with 20 bases between. The CDR3 DNA sequence: TGCGCCAGCAGCCCCGGAGGGGGGACACAAGACACCATATATTTT. The encoded protein is CASSPGGGTQDTIYF.

This clonotype was counted ten times or more. The chain recombines TRBV7-6 with TRBJ2-3; 9 nucleotides match TRBD2. Germline loops: CDR1 SGHVS, CDR2 FNYEAQ. Trimming took 1 base from V and 7 from J; bases not matched to a gene: 6. The CDR3 runs 15 residues. The CDR3 DNA sequence: TGTGCCAGCAGCTTAGGCGGGGGGGCATTGAATACGCAGTATTTT. Translation gives CASSLGGGALNTQYF.

This clonotype has at least ten counts. The V gene is TRBV4-2, the J gene TRBJ2-2; 7 nucleotides line up with TRBD1. This CDR3 has 14 residues. Germline CDR1 reads LGHNA; CDR2 reads YNFKEQ. V was clipped by 1 base and J by 8 bases; unmatched bases: 4. CDR3 region: CASSQAEGAGELFF. CDR3 in DNA: TGTGCCAGCAGCCAAGCCGAGGGGGCAGGGGAGCTGTTTTTT.

This clonotype was detected ten times or more. The chain carries TRBV5-5 and TRBJ2-2; D may match TRBD1 or TRBD2 (5 bases each). The germline gives CDR1 SGHKS, CDR2 YYEKEE (reference sequence). The CDR3 runs 15 residues. Deletions cut 3 bases from V and 0 bases from J, with 9 bases between. CDR3 protein: CASSSGTSNTGELFF. The CDR3 DNA reads as TGTGCCAGCAGCTCCGGGACGTCGAACACCGGGGAGCTGTTTTTT.